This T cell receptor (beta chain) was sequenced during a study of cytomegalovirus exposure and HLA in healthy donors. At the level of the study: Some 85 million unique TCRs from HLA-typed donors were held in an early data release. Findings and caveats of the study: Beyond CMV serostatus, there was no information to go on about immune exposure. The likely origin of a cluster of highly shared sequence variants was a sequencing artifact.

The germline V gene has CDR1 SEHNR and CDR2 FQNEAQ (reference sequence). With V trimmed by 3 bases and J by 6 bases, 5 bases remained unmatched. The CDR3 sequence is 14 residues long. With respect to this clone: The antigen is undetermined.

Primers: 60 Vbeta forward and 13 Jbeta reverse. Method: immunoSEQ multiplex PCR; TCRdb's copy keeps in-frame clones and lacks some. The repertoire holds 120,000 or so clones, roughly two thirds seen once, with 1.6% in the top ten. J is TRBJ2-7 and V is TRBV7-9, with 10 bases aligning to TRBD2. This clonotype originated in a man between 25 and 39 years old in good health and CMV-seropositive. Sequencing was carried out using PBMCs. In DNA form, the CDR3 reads TGTGCCAGCAGCTTCGGACTAGCGGCGACCGAGCAGTACTTC. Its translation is CASSFGLAATEQYF.